These 22 T cell receptor beta chains originate from one sample sequenced in a study of shared clonotypes between healthy human individuals. Method: immunoSEQ multiplex PCR; TCRdb's copy keeps in-frame clones and lacks some. The sample consists of some 1,100,000 clones, roughly 74% of them appearing once. Sequences were obtained from memory CD4+ T cells from PBMCs. Specified subset: CD45RA-negative fraction. Every receptor here comes from a man between 18 and 29 years old in good health. Some clones in this sample may be carry-over from other donors' samples.

The DNA of the CDR3 is TGTGCCAGCAGTTCAGGGGGCTCTGGAAACACCATATATTTT. Its protein is CASSSGGSGNTIYF. The chain has TRBV27 and TRBJ1-3; 7 bases align to TRBD1. Germline V gene lookup returns CDR1 MNHEY and CDR2 SMNVEV (reference sequence). The CDR3 runs to 14 residues. With 4 bases clipped from V and 0 bases from J, the junction kept 0 bases outside the gene matches.

A few counts support this clone. This chain links TRBV10-3 with TRBJ1-5; D perhaps matches TRBD1 (6 bases). The CDR3 spans 15 residues. Germline assignment: CDR1 ENHRY and CDR2 SYGVKD. Between the trimmed V and J ends, which lost 2 bases and 7 bases, there was a span of 15 bases. CDR3 sequence: CAISEARGVGQPQHF. DNA of the CDR3: TGTGCCATCAGTGAGGCAAGGGGGGTGGGGCAGCCCCAGCATTTT.

Regarding this clone: One base separates it from a far larger clone, so it is likely a read error. CDR3 sequence reads: CASSFRDRGPEQYF. CDR3 bases: TGTGCCAGCAGCTTCCGGGACAGGGGGCCCGAGCAGTACTTC. V and J are TRBV5-4 and TRBJ2-7, with 12 bases fitting TRBD1. The CDR3 contains 14 residues. Germline V gene sequence: CDR1 SGHNT, CDR2 YYREEE (reference sequence). Losses at the gene ends were 2 bases for V and 6 bases for J; bases not matched to a gene: 3. The complete variable domain, with remaining parts taken from reference TRBV5-4 and TRBJ2-7, reads ETGVTQSPTHLIKTRGQQVTLRCSSQSGHNTVSWYQQALGQGPQFIFQYYREEENGRGNFPPRFSGLQFPNYSSELNVNALELDDSALYLCASSFRDRGPEQYFGPGTRLTVT.

V gene TRBV11-2 combines with J gene TRBJ2-7; 8 bases match TRBD2. In germline, CDR1 is SGHAT, CDR2 FQNNGV. This CDR3 contains 15 residues. V was clipped by 5 bases and J by 1 base; unmatched bases: 7. The CDR3 coding sequence is TGTGCCAGCAGCCAGGGGCTAGCGGGTTCCTACGAGCAGTACTTC. Translated: CASSQGLAGSYEQYF.

The CDR3 loop is CASSIGLGMNTEAFF. CDR3 bases: TGTGCCAGTAGTATAGGTCTGGGAATGAACACTGAAGCTTTCTTT. V gene TRBV19 combines with J gene TRBJ1-1; D gene unclear. Trimming took off 1 base at V and 0 bases at J, with 9 bases between the two ends. Germline values: CDR1 LNHDA, CDR2 SQIVND (reference sequence). The CDR3 contains 15 residues.

This rearrangement joins TRBV27 to TRBJ1-1, with D maybe TRBD1 (5 bases). The ends were cut back, 8 bases at V and 10 bases at J, with 14 bases in the middle. CDR3 size: 11 residues. Per the germline V gene, CDR1 is MNHEY and CDR2 is SMNVEV (reference sequence). As DNA, the CDR3 is TGTGCCAGCTTCCGGGGGGGTGTAGCTTTCTTT. This codes for CASFRGGVAFF.

This sequence joins TRBV27 and TRBJ2-6, with TRBD2 identical over 11 bases. CDR1 is MNHEY, CDR2 SMNVEV, per germline (reference sequence). The CDR3 is 17 amino acids. With 4 bases clipped from V and 6 bases from J, the junction kept 8 bases outside the gene matches. In nucleotides, the CDR3 is TGTGCCAGCAGTTGGAGACTAGCGGGACTCGAGGCCAACGTCCTGACTTTC. This codes for CASSWRLAGLEANVLTF. Complete variable domain (other parts from reference TRBV27 and TRBJ2-6): EAQVTQNPRYLITVTGKKLTVTCSQNMNHEYMSWYRQDPGLGLRQIYYSMNVEVTDKGDVPEGYKVSRKEKRNFPLILESPSPNQTSLYFCASSWRLAGLEANVLTFGAGSRLTVL.

The chain is built from TRBV28 and TRBJ1-2, with 7 bases matching TRBD1. V gave up 3 bases and J gave up 6 bases; unmatched junction bases: 7. This CDR3 is 14 amino acids long. Germline assignment: CDR1 MDHEN and CDR2 SYDVKM. The CDR3 DNA sequence: TGTGCCAGCAGTTTGGGCGGGCAGGGGGATGGCTACACCTTC. It encodes CASSLGGQGDGYTF.

The rearrangement joins TRBV28 to TRBJ2-3; D assignment may be TRBD1 or TRBD2 (6 bases each). The germline V and J ends were trimmed by 6 bases and 2 bases, with 18 bases remaining between them. The CDR3 has 16 residues. In germline, CDR1 is MDHEN, CDR2 SYDVKM. The DNA for the CDR3 is TGTGCCAGCAGCTCCGTCCGGGGGCGGCTCACAGATACGCAGTATTTT. This encodes CASSSVRGRLTDTQYF.

This clone showed up just a few times. The chain has TRBV7-9 and TRBJ1-2, with D possibly being TRBD1 (6 bases). The length of the CDR3 is 15 residues. The germline CDR1 and CDR2 sequences are SEHNR and FQNEAQ (reference sequence). The V end lost 1 base, the J end lost 1 base, and 10 bases lay between the germline ends. DNA for the CDR3: TGTGCCAGCAGCTTAGGGGGGCAGAGTAACTATGGCTACACCTTC. Amino acid sequence: CASSLGGQSNYGYTF.

This clone was detected only a few times. The sample carries other DNA sequences with the same CDR3. The chain combines TRBV6-1 with TRBJ1-1; maybe TRBD1 (5 bases). The CDR3 is made up of 12 amino acids. CDR1 is MNHNS, CDR2 SASEGT, per germline. V lost 6 bases and J lost 5, with 10 bases in between. The CDR3 nucleotides are TGTGCCAGCAGCCGGGAGGGGACTGAAGCTTTCTTT. Its protein product is CASSREGTEAFF.

For this clone: Other nucleotide sequences in the sample specify the same CDR3. The V gene is TRBV5-1, the J gene TRBJ2-1; the match to TRBD2 covers 10 bases. J was trimmed by 5 bases and V by 2 bases; bases with no gene match: 4. This CDR3 has 15 amino acids. CDR1 is SGHRS, CDR2 YFSETQ, per germline. CDR3 residues: CASSLRLAGDNEQFF. The CDR3 DNA sequence: TGCGCCAGCAGCTTAAGGCTAGCGGGAGACAATGAGCAGTTCTTC.

This sequence joins TRBV5-4 and TRBJ1-2; no clear D gene. The CDR3 runs to 18 residues. V lost 3 bases to trimming and J lost 3 bases, with 24 bases between them. From germline, CDR1 is SGHNT and CDR2 YYREEE (reference sequence). CDR3 in DNA: TGTGCCAGCAGCTCCCCGTCTAGGGCGGCCCACGGGTACTATGGCTACACCTTC. It is translated as CASSSPSRAAHGYYGYTF. Full variable domain (remainder filled in from reference TRBV5-4 and TRBJ1-2): ETGVTQSPTHLIKTRGQQVTLRCSSQSGHNTVSWYQQALGQGPQFIFQYYREEENGRGNFPPRFSGLQFPNYSSELNVNALELDDSALYLCASSSPSRAAHGYYGYTFGSGTRLTVV.

The genes are TRBV9 and TRBJ2-7; D is perhaps TRBD2 (6 bases). Trimming took off 2 bases at V and 5 bases at J, with 17 bases between the two ends. Germline V gives CDR1 SGDLS, CDR2 YYNGEE. The CDR3 spans 15 residues. The CDR3 is CASSVSPHGGDEQYF. In DNA form, the CDR3 reads TGTGCCAGCAGCGTGAGCCCGCACGGAGGGGACGAGCAGTACTTC. The full variable domain, with the rest looked up from reference TRBV9 and TRBJ2-7, is DSGVTQTPKHLITATGQRVTLRCSPRSGDLSVYWYQQSLDQGLQFLIQYYNGEERAKGNILERFSAQQFPDLHSELNLSSLELGDSALYFCASSVSPHGGDEQYFGPGTRLTVT.

The rearrangement uses TRBV19 and TRBJ2-1; either TRBD1 or TRBD2 may supply D (5 bases each). This CDR3 is 15 amino acids long. V lost 7 bases and J 8 bases, leaving 21 bases between the germline ends. Germline V CDR1 and CDR2: LNHDA, SQIVND (reference sequence). The CDR3 protein is CASKKPGPQSDEQFF. In DNA form, the CDR3 reads TGTGCCAGTAAAAAACCGGGACCCCAGTCGGATGAGCAGTTCTTC.

The gene calls are TRBV29-1 and TRBJ2-3; possibly TRBD2 for D (6 bases). Germline CDR1 SQVTM, CDR2 ANQGSEA. With 3 bases removed from V and 0 bases from J, the gap between germline ends came to 13 bases. This CDR3 region has 15 residues. The CDR3 loop is CSVEGGTSSTDTQYF. The DNA for the CDR3 is TGCAGCGTTGAGGGAGGAACGTCTAGCACAGATACGCAGTATTTT.

V is TRBV2 and J is TRBJ2-1; 10 bases line up with TRBD2. The CDR3 has 15 residues. With 7 bases clipped from V and 4 bases from J, the junction kept 7 bases outside the gene matches. The germline gives CDR1 SNHLY, CDR2 FYNNEI. The CDR3 reads CASKGTSGTYNEQFF. The CDR3 bases are TGTGCCAGCAAGGGTACTAGCGGGACTTACAATGAGCAGTTCTTC. Supplemented by reference TRBV2 and TRBJ2-1, the full variable domain reads EPEVTQTPSHQVTQMGQEVILRCVPISNHLYFYWYRQILGQKVEFLVSFYNNEISEKSEIFDDQFSVERPDGSNFTLKIRSTKLEDSAMYFCASKGTSGTYNEQFFGPGTRLTVL.

The J gene is TRBJ1-1, the V gene TRBV5-1; D uncertain. Germline assignment: CDR1 SGHRS and CDR2 YFSETQ. The CDR3 totals 14 residues. Trimming left V 2 bases short and J 0 bases short, with 8 bases between. The CDR3 DNA sequence: TGCGCCAGCAGCTTCAGTACAGTGAACACTGAAGCTTTCTTT. Protein sequence: CASSFSTVNTEAFF. Full variable domain (outside the CDR3, taken from reference TRBV5-1 and TRBJ1-1): KAGVTQTPRYLIKTRGQQVTLSCSPISGHRSVSWYQQTPGQGLQFLFEYFSETQRNKGNFPGRFSGRQFSNSRSEMNVSTLELGDSALYLCASSFSTVNTEAFFGQGTRLTVV.

The chain has TRBV6-1 and TRBJ1-1, with unresolved D. Trimming took 1 base from V and 0 from J, leaving 3 bases between them. CDR1 and CDR2 from the germline V gene are MNHNS and SASEGT. This CDR3 comprises 13 residues. The CDR3 here is CASSEGVNTEAFF. In nucleotides, the CDR3 is TGTGCCAGCAGTGAAGGAGTGAACACTGAAGCTTTCTTT.

V usage is TRBV29-1 and J usage is TRBJ2-1; D is undetermined. Trimming removed 3 bases from V and 5 bases from J, with 14 bases in between. CDR1 is SQVTM, CDR2 ANQGSEA, per germline. The CDR3 has 14 amino acids. CDR3 DNA: TGCAGCGTTGACGGTTTTGCGGCAAACAATGAGCAGTTCTTC. Translating it yields CSVDGFAANNEQFF.

The V and J genes are TRBV11-2 and TRBJ1-4, with 8 nucleotides matching TRBD1. The CDR3 is made up of 14 amino acids. V lost 4 bases to trimming and J lost 8 bases; unmatched junction nucleotides: 6. CDR1 SGHAT and CDR2 FQNNGV come from the germline V gene. CDR3 DNA: TGTGCCAGCAGCTACGACAGGGGCTCCGAAAAACTGTTTTTT. Protein sequence: CASSYDRGSEKLFF.

A word on this clone: One base away lies a much larger clone, so this may be a sequencing read error. The chain links TRBV7-3 to TRBJ2-1; D not certain. Germline V CDR1 and CDR2: SGHTA, FQGTGA. The germline V and J ends were trimmed by 1 base and 0 bases, with 1 base remaining between them. The CDR3 contains 13 residues. The CDR3 reads CASSLSSYNEQFF. DNA for the CDR3: TGTGCCAGCAGCTTAAGCTCCTACAATGAGCAGTTCTTC.